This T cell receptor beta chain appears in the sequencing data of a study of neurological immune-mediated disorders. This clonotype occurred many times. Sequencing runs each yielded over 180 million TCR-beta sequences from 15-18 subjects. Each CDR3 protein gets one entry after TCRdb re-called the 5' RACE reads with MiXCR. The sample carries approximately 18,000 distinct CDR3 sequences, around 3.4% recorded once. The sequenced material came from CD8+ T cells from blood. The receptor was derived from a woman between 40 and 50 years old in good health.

Here the CDR3 DNA reads TGCGCCAGCAGCGGCGGGACACCAAACAATGAGCAGTTCTTC. The encoded protein is CASSGGTPNNEQFF. The chain employs TRBV5-1 and TRBJ2-1, with D possibly called TRBD1 or TRBD2 (6 bases each). Between the trimmed V and J ends, which lost 4 bases and 5 bases, there was a span of 13 bases. Germline V gene data show CDR1 as SGHRS and CDR2 as YFSETQ. CDR3 size: 14 residues.